This T cell receptor (beta chain) was recovered during a study of cytomegalovirus exposure and HLA in healthy donors. This clone was seen a few times. The donors were in the approximately 120-subject validation cohort, distinct from the approximately 670-subject first cohort. Measured with immunoSEQ multiplex PCR; TCRdb has only the in-frame clones, and not every one. The table records 150,000 to 250,000 clones, roughly 82% of them present only once. The CDR3 spans 12 residues. The V gene's germline CDR1 is SGHDN and CDR2 FVKESK. Unmatched junction bases numbered 3, after V lost 4 bases and J lost 7 bases.

J is TRBJ1-2 and V is TRBV14; 7 positions match TRBD1. This TCR was sampled from a woman between 25 and 40 years old in good health and CMV-seropositive. Sequences were obtained from PBMCs. The DNA for the CDR3 is TGTGCCAGCAGCCCGACAGGGTTTGGCTACACCTTC. Translated, it gives CASSPTGFGYTF.